This passage covers 8 T cell receptor beta chains from one sample sequenced in a study of cytomegalovirus exposure and HLA in healthy donors (dated by TCRdb to 2016 to 2017). The library was produced with the immunoSEQ multiplex PCR assay. For the multiplex PCR, a mixture combining 60 forward primers for TCR Vbeta segments and 13 reverse primers for TCR Jbeta segments was used. Entries here come from immuneACCESS through TCRdb and include only in-frame sequences with V and J called. Some clones fail to appear in such tables; in the studies checked, an unresolved V gene covers under half of the shortfall, and the cause of the remainder is unknown. The sample table shows 240,000 or so clones, and around 81% are seen once. The ten largest clones take up about 8% of the sample. The sequenced material came from PBMCs. The origin of the receptors is a woman aged 60-75 years in good health and CMV-seropositive.

The rearrangement uses TRBV14 and TRBJ2-7; 11 bases are a match to TRBD2. Germline trimming cut 1 base from V and 3 bases from J; bases unmatched to any gene: 2. Germline-derived CDR1 and CDR2 are SGHDN and FVKESK. This CDR3 is 15 amino acids long. Here the CDR3 reads CASSQGLAGGYEQYF. The DNA for the CDR3 is TGTGCCAGCAGCCAAGGTCTAGCGGGGGGCTACGAGCAGTACTTC.

This chain joins TRBV7-2 and TRBJ2-1; 7 bases map to TRBD2. The CDR3 covers 15 residues. The V segment lost 5 bases and the J segment 7 bases; nucleotides outside the gene matches: 11. Germline CDR1 SGHTA, CDR2 FQGNSA. The CDR3 spells CASSLTGLIRNEQFF. The CDR3 DNA is TGTGCCAGCAGCCTGACGGGACTAATAAGGAATGAGCAGTTCTTC.

The rearrangement joins TRBV11-2 to TRBJ2-7; no clear D gene. Germline V gene sequence: CDR1 SGHAT, CDR2 FQNNGV. V lost 0 bases to trimming and J lost 0 bases, with 9 bases between them. The CDR3 loop spans 15 amino acids. The chain's CDR3 is CASSLERVSSYEQYF. In nucleotides, the CDR3 is TGTGCCAGCAGCTTAGAACGGGTAAGCTCCTACGAGCAGTACTTC.

The V and J genes are TRBV7-9 and TRBJ2-2, with a weak D call TRBD2 (6 bases). Germline V gene lookup returns CDR1 SEHNR and CDR2 FQNEAQ (reference sequence). The CDR3 covers 16 residues. V was shortened by 5 bases and J by 9 bases, with 22 bases between the two germline ends. The CDR3 nucleotides are TGTGCCAGCAGCCCGAGGGTCGGGACTCCCTTACGGGAGCTGTTTTTT. This codes for CASSPRVGTPLRELFF.

This sequence joins TRBV5-1 and TRBJ2-7; 8 bases fit TRBD2. Trimming removed 4 bases from V and 3 bases from J; junction bases left unmatched: 9. Germline lookup yields CDR1 SGHRS and CDR2 YFSETQ. The CDR3 runs to 15 residues. The CDR3: CASSEASGSYYEQYF. CDR3 nucleotides: TGCGCCAGCAGCGAAGCTAGCGGGTCTTACTACGAGCAGTACTTC.

This clone occurred a few times. The rearrangement links TRBV7-9 to TRBJ1-1, with D perhaps matching TRBD1 (6 bases). The length of the CDR3 is 15 residues. CDR1 and CDR2 from the germline V gene are SEHNR and FQNEAQ (reference sequence). V shed 6 bases and J shed 4 bases, with 18 bases lying between them. The CDR3 nucleotides are TGTGCCAGCAGGCTAACACAGGGTGCTGCCACTGAAGCTTTCTTT. This translates into CASRLTQGAATEAFF.

Of note for this clone: Its ends do not fully match the called genes, so a read error is possible. The chain is built from TRBV7-9 and TRBJ2-5, with 9 bases aligning to TRBD2. The germline CDR1 and CDR2 sequences are SEHNR and FQNEAQ (reference sequence). The CDR3 spans 15 residues. CDR3 protein: CASSISAGGIEIQYF. The CDR3 nucleotides are TGTGCCAGCAGCATATCAGCGGGAGGTATAGAGATCCAGTACTTC.

The chain uses TRBV12-5 and TRBJ2-5, with a possible D match to TRBD2 (6 bases). This CDR3 has 13 amino acids. CDR1 is LGHNT and CDR2 is FRNRAP in the germline V gene. The V and J ends lost 1 base and 5 bases respectively, with 8 bases between them. CDR3 protein: CASGLGGRETQYF. The CDR3 DNA sequence: TGTGCTAGTGGTTTGGGGGGGAGGGAGACCCAGTACTTC.